These 26 T cell receptor beta chains were all obtained from the same sample, sequenced in a study of T cell changes during pregnancy in multiple sclerosis. Method: immunoSEQ multiplex PCR; TCRdb's copy keeps in-frame clones and lacks some. In the table there are some 90,000 clones, 92% of which are singletons. The input for sequencing was peripheral blood, taken in the first trimester of pregnancy. Source of these receptors: a female donor with multiple sclerosis, enrolled in a pregnancy study.

This clone occurred once. The CDR3 region has the DNA TGCAGCGTTGAAGCCTCGGACAGTGGGGTCTACGAGCAGTACTTC. This gives the protein CSVEASDSGVYEQYF. The chain joins TRBV29-1 to TRBJ2-7, with a tentative D call TRBD1 (6 bases). CDR3 length: 15 residues. Germline V gives CDR1 SQVTM, CDR2 ANQGSEA. V lost 1 base and J lost 3, with 16 bases in between.

In this sample, this clone turned up once. This rearrangement joins TRBV2 to TRBJ2-6; TRBD1 agrees at 7 bases. Germline V CDR1 and CDR2: SNHLY, FYNNEI. The CDR3 contains 18 residues. The trim removed 8 bases at V and 0 bases at J, leaving 13 bases unmatched. CDR3 protein: CASGGRQGSYSGANVLTF. The CDR3 DNA is TGTGCCAGCGGGGGCAGACAGGGCAGTTACTCTGGGGCCAACGTCCTGACTTTC.

The V and J genes are TRBV5-4 and TRBJ2-5, with D possibly matching TRBD1 (5 bases). V dropped 4 bases and J dropped 9 bases, with 16 bases sitting between them. The germline V gene has CDR1 SGHNT and CDR2 YYREEE (reference sequence). The CDR3 extends over 13 amino acids. CDR3 nucleotides: TGTGCCAGCAGCGGGTCCTATGGCAGGGCCCAGTACTTC. Translated: CASSGSYGRAQYF.

The gene calls are TRBV18 and TRBJ2-1; the match to TRBD2 covers 11 bases. Per the germline V gene, CDR1 is KGHSH and CDR2 is LQKENI. The CDR3 runs 17 residues. V lost 0 bases, J lost 8 bases, and 9 bases stayed unmatched. The chain's CDR3 is CASSPPLLAGVYHEQFF. The CDR3 DNA sequence: TGTGCCAGCTCACCACCGTTACTAGCGGGAGTATACCATGAGCAGTTCTTC. The variable domain in full, with the rest retrieved from reference TRBV18 and TRBJ2-1, is NAGVMQNPRHLVRRRGQEARLRCSPMKGHSHVYWYRQLPEEGLKFMVYLQKENIIDESGMPKERFSAEFPKEGPSILRIQQVVRGDSAAYFCASSPPLLAGVYHEQFFGPGTRLTVL.

This sequence joins TRBV11-2 and TRBJ2-3; 7 nucleotides match TRBD2. This CDR3 is 17 amino acids long. The germline gives CDR1 SGHAT, CDR2 FQNNGV. Trimming at V came to 5 bases and at J to 5 bases, leaving 16 bases not matched to a gene. CDR3 protein: CASSPTEGREGRDTQYF. The CDR3 nucleotides read TGTGCCAGCAGCCCCACGGAGGGCAGGGAGGGTAGAGATACGCAGTATTTT.

V and J are TRBV6-4 and TRBJ2-6, with D possibly TRBD2 on 7 matching bases. Trimming cost V 3 bases and J 2 bases, with 11 bases left between them. Germline V gene data show CDR1 as MRHNA and CDR2 as SNTAGT. The CDR3 covers 16 residues. CDR3 protein: CASSERGGAGANVLTF. CDR3 bases: TGTGCCAGCAGTGAAAGAGGGGGGGCTGGGGCCAACGTCCTGACTTTC.

In DNA form, the CDR3 reads TGTGCCAGCAGGACCCTCGACAGGGTAAACACCGGGGAGCTGTTTTTT. Amino acids: CASRTLDRVNTGELFF. The chain joins TRBV11-2 to TRBJ2-2, with 7 nucleotides matching TRBD1. Trimming took 6 bases from V and 2 from J; bases not matched to a gene: 9. Per germline, CDR1 SGHAT and CDR2 FQNNGV. The CDR3 spans 16 residues.

The chain uses TRBV11-2 and TRBJ1-1; 10 nucleotides match TRBD1. The CDR3 runs to 15 residues. Germline lookup yields CDR1 SGHAT and CDR2 FQNNGV. The ends lost 1 base at V and 7 bases at J; junction bases unmatched: 6. In nucleotides, the CDR3 is TGTGCCAGCAGCTTAGGGGTGGGACAGGGGTTTGAAGCTTTCTTT. It translates to CASSLGVGQGFEAFF.

V gene TRBV27 combines with J gene TRBJ2-1; 13 positions agree with TRBD2. There are 20 residues in the CDR3. V dropped 3 bases and J dropped 4; count of bases not matched to a gene: 15. Germline V gene sequence: CDR1 MNHEY, CDR2 SMNVEV (reference sequence). CDR3 in amino acids: CASSFRRGTSGIRGYNEQFF. CDR3 nucleotide sequence: TGTGCCAGCAGTTTCCGCCGCGGGACTAGCGGGATCAGGGGGTACAATGAGCAGTTCTTC.

The rearrangement joins TRBV6-1 to TRBJ1-5; D might be TRBD1 (5 bases). CDR3 length: 14 amino acids. V was cut by 8 bases and J by 0 bases, with 11 bases left in between. Per the germline V gene, CDR1 is MNHNS and CDR2 is SASEGT. The CDR3 loop is CASVGHPSNQPQHF. Written as DNA, the CDR3 is TGTGCCAGCGTAGGACACCCTAGCAATCAGCCCCAGCATTTT.

This rearrangement joins TRBV18 to TRBJ2-2; possible D gene TRBD1, 6 bases. Germline CDR1 KGHSH, CDR2 LQKENI. The length of the CDR3 is 19 residues. Trimming left V 3 bases short and J 0 bases short, with 20 bases between. This chain's CDR3 is CASSPLPGALAANTGELFF. As DNA, the CDR3 is TGTGCCAGCTCACCCCTTCCAGGGGCTTTAGCCGCGAACACCGGGGAGCTGTTTTTT.

The V gene is TRBV27, the J gene TRBJ2-2, with 11 bases matching TRBD2. CDR1 MNHEY and CDR2 SMNVEV come from the germline V gene (reference sequence). J lost 8 bases, V lost 4 bases, and 9 bases had no gene match. The CDR3 runs 16 residues. The CDR3 region has the DNA TGTGCCAGCAGTTCGCTACTGACTAGCGGGAAGGGGGAGCTGTTTTTT. Its protein product is CASSSLLTSGKGELFF.

The chain links TRBV19 to TRBJ2-7; the match to TRBD2 covers 7 bases. The V gene end was trimmed by 5 bases and the J gene end by 2 bases; junction bases not matched to a gene: 6. CDR3 length equals 14 residues. The germline CDR1 and CDR2 sequences are LNHDA and SQIVND (reference sequence). The CDR3 coding sequence is TGTGCCAGTAGTCCCGGGACTACCACCTACGAGCAGTACTTC. Amino acids: CASSPGTTTYEQYF.

This chain connects TRBV5-1 to TRBJ2-7; D perhaps matches TRBD2 (5 bases). The V and J ends lost 2 bases and 2 bases respectively, with 11 bases between them. Germline values: CDR1 SGHRS, CDR2 YFSETQ. This CDR3 is 14 amino acids long. The CDR3 region is CASSFGLGPYEQYF. As DNA, the CDR3 is TGCGCCAGCAGCTTCGGACTGGGTCCCTACGAGCAGTACTTC.

The gene calls are TRBV30 and TRBJ2-3; 8 nucleotides align to TRBD1. Per germline, CDR1 GTSNPN and CDR2 SVGIG (reference sequence). This CDR3 spans 14 amino acids. With 3 bases clipped from V and 2 bases from J, the junction kept 4 bases outside the gene matches. CDR3 DNA sequence: TGTGCCTGGAGCAGGACAGGGTTCACAGATACGCAGTATTTT. Its protein is CAWSRTGFTDTQYF.

This chain links TRBV27 with TRBJ1-1, with 8 positions matching TRBD1. Germline lookup yields CDR1 MNHEY and CDR2 SMNVEV (reference sequence). The CDR3 is 16 amino acids. J was trimmed by 3 bases and V by 5 bases; bases with no gene match: 11. DNA for the CDR3: TGTGCCAGCAGTCTCCGGACAGGGTCGTGGGACACTGAAGCTTTCTTT. Its protein product is CASSLRTGSWDTEAFF.

The chain has TRBV30 and TRBJ2-7, with 11 bases lining up with TRBD1. V was pared by 5 bases and J by 5 bases, with 11 bases of the junction left unmatched. The CDR3 length is 15 residues. Per the germline V gene, CDR1 is GTSNPN and CDR2 is SVGIG (reference sequence). The CDR3, as DNA: TGTGCCTGGGCCCCCGGGACAGGGGGAGGTGACGAGCAGTACTTC. It specifies CAWAPGTGGGDEQYF.

The V and J genes are TRBV29-1 and TRBJ2-7; 11 bases line up with TRBD2. In germline, CDR1 is SQVTM, CDR2 ANQGSEA. V shed 1 base, J shed 3 bases, and the junction held 14 bases outside the gene matches. The length of the CDR3 is 18 residues. The chain's CDR3 is CSVEGEQVRTSGSYEQYF. The CDR3, as DNA: TGCAGCGTTGAAGGCGAGCAAGTAAGAACTAGCGGGAGCTACGAGCAGTACTTC.

This clone is a singleton in its sample. This chain connects TRBV19 to TRBJ1-1; no definite D call. Germline V gives CDR1 LNHDA, CDR2 SQIVND (reference sequence). V was cut by 6 bases and J by 2 bases, with 10 bases left in between. The CDR3 consists of 13 residues. CDR3 nucleotides: TGTGCCAGTAGGGCAAGAGGAAACACTGAAGCTTTCTTT. It encodes CASRARGNTEAFF.

This sequence joins TRBV18 and TRBJ2-3, with 8 bases lining up with TRBD2. V lost 4 bases and J lost 0; bases outside the gene matches: 6. This CDR3 region has 16 residues. Per the germline V gene, CDR1 is KGHSH and CDR2 is LQKENI. In nucleotides, the CDR3 is TGTGCCAGCTCACTAAAAGCGGGAGTTAGCACAGATACGCAGTATTTT. Translated, it gives CASSLKAGVSTDTQYF.

This rearrangement joins TRBV6-4 to TRBJ1-2; D may be TRBD1 (6 bases). Trimming shortened V by 2 bases and J by 0 bases, and 13 bases separated the two germline ends. The CDR3 consists of 16 residues. Germline CDR1 MRHNA, CDR2 SNTAGT. In nucleotides, the CDR3 is TGTGCCAGCAGTGACCAGGTCAGGGGCGCTAACTATGGCTACACCTTC. Translated: CASSDQVRGANYGYTF.

This chain connects TRBV5-1 to TRBJ2-2; perhaps TRBD2 as D (5 bases). Per germline, CDR1 SGHRS and CDR2 YFSETQ. V was shortened by 5 bases and J by 4 bases, with 12 bases between the two germline ends. This CDR3 spans 14 amino acids. Here the CDR3 reads CASSGIATTGELFF. CDR3 nucleotide sequence: TGCGCCAGCAGTGGGATAGCGACCACCGGGGAGCTGTTTTTT.

The chain has TRBV4-1 and TRBJ1-2; TRBD1 matches 8 bases. The CDR3 has 14 amino acids. The V and J ends lost 0 bases and 4 bases, in that order; junction bases with no gene match: 1. Germline CDR1 MGHRA, CDR2 YSYEKL. The CDR3 DNA follows: TGCGCCAGCAGCCAAGAGGACAGGGCCTATGGCTACACCTTC. As protein: CASSQEDRAYGYTF.

The chain couples TRBV14 to TRBJ2-7; tentatively, D is TRBD2 (5 bases). The CDR3 is 15 amino acids. V was clipped by 0 bases and J by 1 base, with 10 bases between them. The germline V gene encodes CDR1 SGHDN and CDR2 FVKESK. Here the CDR3 DNA reads TGTGCCAGCAGCCAAGAGGTTGGGAGTTCCTACGAGCAGTACTTC. Protein sequence: CASSQEVGSSYEQYF.

The CDR3 loop is CASRGQGGTQYF. The CDR3 DNA reads TGTGCCAGCAGGGGCCAGGGTGGGACCCAGTACTTC. The J gene is TRBJ2-5, the V gene TRBV6-1, with D possibly TRBD1 on 5 matching bases. Trimming left V 6 bases short and J 7 bases short, with 12 bases between. Germline values: CDR1 MNHNS, CDR2 SASEGT. The length of the CDR3 is 12 residues.

The CDR3 is CAWSVLAGVGNEQFF. For the CDR3, the DNA is TGTGCCTGGAGTGTACTAGCGGGAGTGGGTAATGAGCAGTTCTTC. This rearrangement joins TRBV30 to TRBJ2-1, with 11 positions matching TRBD2. Trimming at V came to 0 bases and at J to 7 bases, leaving 5 bases not matched to a gene. The CDR3 is made up of 15 amino acids. CDR1 GTSNPN and CDR2 SVGIG come from the germline V gene (reference sequence).